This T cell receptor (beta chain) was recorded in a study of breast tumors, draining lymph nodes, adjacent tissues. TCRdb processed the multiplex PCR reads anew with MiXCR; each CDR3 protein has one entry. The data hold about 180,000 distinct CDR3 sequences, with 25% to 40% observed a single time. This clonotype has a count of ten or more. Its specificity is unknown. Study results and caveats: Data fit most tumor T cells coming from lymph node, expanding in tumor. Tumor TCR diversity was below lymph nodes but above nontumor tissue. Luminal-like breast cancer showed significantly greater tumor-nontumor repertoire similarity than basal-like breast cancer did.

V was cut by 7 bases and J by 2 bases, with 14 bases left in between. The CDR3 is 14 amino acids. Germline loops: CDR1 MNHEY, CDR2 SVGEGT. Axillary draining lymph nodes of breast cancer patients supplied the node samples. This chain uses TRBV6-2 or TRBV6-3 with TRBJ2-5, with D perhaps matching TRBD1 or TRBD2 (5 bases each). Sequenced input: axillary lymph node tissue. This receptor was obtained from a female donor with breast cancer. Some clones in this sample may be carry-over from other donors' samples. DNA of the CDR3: TGTGCCAGCACTGGGGCTAGCTGGCAAGAGACCCAGTACTTC. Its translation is CASTGASWQETQYF.